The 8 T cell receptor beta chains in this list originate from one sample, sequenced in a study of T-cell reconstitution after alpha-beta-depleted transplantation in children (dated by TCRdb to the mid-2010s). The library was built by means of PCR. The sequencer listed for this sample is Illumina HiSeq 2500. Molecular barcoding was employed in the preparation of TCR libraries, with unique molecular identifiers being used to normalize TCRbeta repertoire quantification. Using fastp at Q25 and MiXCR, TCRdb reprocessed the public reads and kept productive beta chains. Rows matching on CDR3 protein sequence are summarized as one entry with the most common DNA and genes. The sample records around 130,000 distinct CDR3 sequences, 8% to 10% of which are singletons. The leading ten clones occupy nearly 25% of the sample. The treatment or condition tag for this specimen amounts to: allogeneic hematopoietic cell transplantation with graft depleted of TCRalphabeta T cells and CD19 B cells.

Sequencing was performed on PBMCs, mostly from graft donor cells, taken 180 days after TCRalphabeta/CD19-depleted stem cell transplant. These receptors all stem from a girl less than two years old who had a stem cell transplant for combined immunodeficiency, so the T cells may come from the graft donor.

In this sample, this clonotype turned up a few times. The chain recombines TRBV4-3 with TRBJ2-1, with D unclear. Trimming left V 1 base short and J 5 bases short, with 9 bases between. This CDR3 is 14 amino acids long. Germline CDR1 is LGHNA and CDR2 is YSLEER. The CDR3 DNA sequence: TGCGCCAGCAGCCAAGGATACGGTAACAATGAGCAGTTCTTC. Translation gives CASSQGYGNNEQFF.

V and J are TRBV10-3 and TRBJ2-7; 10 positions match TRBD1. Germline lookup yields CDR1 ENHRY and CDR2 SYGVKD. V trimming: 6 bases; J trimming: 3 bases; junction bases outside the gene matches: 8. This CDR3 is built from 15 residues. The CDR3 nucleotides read TGTGCCATCAGCTTAACCGGGACAGGGGTCTACGAGCAGTACTTC. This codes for CAISLTGTGVYEQYF.

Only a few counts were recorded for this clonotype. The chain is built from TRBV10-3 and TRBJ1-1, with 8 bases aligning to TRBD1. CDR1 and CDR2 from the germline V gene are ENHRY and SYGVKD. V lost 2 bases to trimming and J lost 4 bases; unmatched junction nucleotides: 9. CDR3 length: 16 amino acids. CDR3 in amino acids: CAISEPPGGAATEAFF. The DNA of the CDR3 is TGTGCCATCAGTGAGCCACCAGGGGGCGCGGCCACTGAAGCTTTCTTT.

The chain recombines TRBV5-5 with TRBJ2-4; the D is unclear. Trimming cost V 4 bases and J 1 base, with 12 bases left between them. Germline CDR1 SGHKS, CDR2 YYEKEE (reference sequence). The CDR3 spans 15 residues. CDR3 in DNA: TGTGCCAGCAGCGCTGGAGTAGGGGCCAAAAACATTCAGTACTTC. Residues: CASSAGVGAKNIQYF.

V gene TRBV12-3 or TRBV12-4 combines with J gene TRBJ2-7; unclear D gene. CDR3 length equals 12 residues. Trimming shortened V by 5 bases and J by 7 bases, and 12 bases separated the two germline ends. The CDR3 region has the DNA TGTGCCAGCAGTCCCGACATTGCGGAGCAGTACTTC. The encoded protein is CASSPDIAEQYF.

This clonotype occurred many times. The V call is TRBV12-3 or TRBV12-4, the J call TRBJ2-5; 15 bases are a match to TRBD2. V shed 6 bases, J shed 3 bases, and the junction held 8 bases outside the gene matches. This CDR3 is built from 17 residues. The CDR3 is CASSSGTSGRTEETQYF. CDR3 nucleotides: TGTGCCAGCAGCTCCGGGACTAGCGGGAGGACGGAAGAGACCCAGTACTTC.

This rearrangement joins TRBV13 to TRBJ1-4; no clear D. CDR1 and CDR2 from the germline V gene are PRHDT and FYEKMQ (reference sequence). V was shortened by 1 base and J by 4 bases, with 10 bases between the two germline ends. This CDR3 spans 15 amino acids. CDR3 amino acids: CASSLDSASNEKLFF. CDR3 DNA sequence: TGTGCCAGCAGCTTAGATTCGGCCAGTAATGAAAAACTGTTTTTT. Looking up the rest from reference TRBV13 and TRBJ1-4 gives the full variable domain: AAGVIQSPRHLIKEKRETATLKCYPIPRHDTVYWYQQGPGQDPQFLISFYEKMQSDKGSIPDRFSAQQFSDYHSELNMSSLELGDSALYFCASSLDSASNEKLFFGSGTQLSVL.

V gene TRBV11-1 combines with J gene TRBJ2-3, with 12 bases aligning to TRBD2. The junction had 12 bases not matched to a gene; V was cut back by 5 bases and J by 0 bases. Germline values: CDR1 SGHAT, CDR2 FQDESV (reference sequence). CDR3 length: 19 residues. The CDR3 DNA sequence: TGTGCCAGCAGCCGTCTAGCGGGAGGGCTCGAGTCTAGCACAGATACGCAGTATTTT. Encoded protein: CASSRLAGGLESSTDTQYF.